One sample yielded the 20 T cell receptor beta chains listed below, sequenced in a study of blood T cell repertoires in COVID-19. Generated by immunoSEQ multiplex PCR, the TCRdb table keeps only in-frame clones and is missing some. Of fewer than 350,000 clones listed, approximately 83% were seen once; the top ten hold roughly 2.3%. The sequenced material came from PBMCs or T cells enriched from blood (not recorded which). All receptors come from a man aged 25-40 years who had recovered from COVID-19.

This clone came up a few times. J is TRBJ2-3 and V is TRBV30, with unresolved D. V was cut by 4 bases and J by 6 bases, with 14 bases left in between. The CDR3 length is 13 residues. Germline V CDR1 and CDR2: GTSNPN, SVGIG (reference sequence). The CDR3 reads CAWKFSGSDTQYF. CDR3 coding DNA: TGTGCCTGGAAATTCTCCGGGTCGGATACGCAGTATTTT.

This chain connects TRBV11-3 to TRBJ2-1, with 9 bases that match TRBD1. Per germline, CDR1 SGHNT and CDR2 YENEEA. This CDR3 is built from 15 residues. V lost 4 bases to trimming and J lost 7 bases; unmatched junction nucleotides: 8. The CDR3 protein is CASSSAGTGTNEQFF. The CDR3 nucleotides are TGTGCCAGCAGCTCCGCCGGGACAGGGACAAATGAGCAGTTCTTC.

This clone has just one count. V usage is TRBV5-1 and J usage is TRBJ1-3; D ambiguous. V dropped 1 base and J dropped 8 bases, with 7 bases sitting between them. The CDR3 is made up of 12 amino acids. Germline V gene sequence: CDR1 SGHRS, CDR2 YFSETQ. This CDR3 is CASSLPEDTIYF. The CDR3 nucleotides read TGCGCCAGCAGCTTGCCCGAGGACACCATATATTTT.

The gene calls are TRBV15 and TRBJ1-3; D is perhaps TRBD1 (5 bases). The CDR3 runs to 14 residues. From germline, CDR1 is LNHNV and CDR2 YYDKDF (reference sequence). V was shortened by 3 bases and J by 9 bases, with 15 bases between the two germline ends. The CDR3 spells CATSSQGSLGTIYF. CDR3 in DNA: TGTGCCACCAGCAGCCAGGGATCCCTGGGCACCATATATTTT.

About this clone itself: The junction differs from germline at one of its ends, possibly a read error. For the CDR3, the DNA is TGTGCCAGCAGTCCGCCCTCCAGTAGCCATCAGCCCCAGCATTTT. Translating it yields CASSPPSSSHQPQHF. V is TRBV27 and J is TRBJ1-5; D remains ambiguous. Per the germline V gene, CDR1 is MNHEY and CDR2 is SMNVEV (reference sequence). The CDR3 extends over 15 amino acids.

This clone came up a few times. This rearrangement joins TRBV5-6 to TRBJ2-2; perhaps TRBD1 as D (7 bases). V gave up 4 bases and J gave up 0 bases, with 10 bases separating them. The CDR3 is 15 amino acids. Germline assignment: CDR1 SGHDT and CDR2 YYEEEE. The CDR3 DNA reads TGTGCCAGCAGCCAGGGGGGCACGAACACCGGGGAGCTGTTTTTT. It is translated as CASSQGGTNTGELFF.

V is TRBV30 and J is TRBJ1-5; weak D call: TRBD1 (6 bases). This CDR3 contains 14 residues. Germline CDR1 is GTSNPN and CDR2 is SVGIG (reference sequence). Trimming removed 5 bases from V and 0 bases from J, with 11 bases in between. The CDR3 nucleotides are TGTGCCTGGGGAACAGGGACTAGCAATCAGCCCCAGCATTTT. Translating gives CAWGTGTSNQPQHF.

The J gene is TRBJ2-3, the V gene TRBV29-1; TRBD1 matches 7 bases. The CDR3 contains 15 residues. The V gene end was trimmed by 4 bases and the J gene end by 0 bases; junction bases not matched to a gene: 7. Germline CDR1 is SQVTM and CDR2 is ANQGSEA. CDR3 in DNA: TGCAGCGTTGCGAGCTCGACAGGGAGCACAGATACGCAGTATTTT. Translation: CSVASSTGSTDTQYF.

The chain carries TRBV2 and TRBJ1-1, with 8 bases aligning to TRBD1. The CDR3 contains 15 residues. CDR1 and CDR2 (germline): SNHLY, FYNNEI. Losses at the gene ends were 9 bases for V and 1 base for J; bases not matched to a gene: 10. The chain's CDR3 is CASRSTGQANTEAFF. CDR3 coding DNA: TGTGCCAGTAGAAGTACGGGACAGGCGAACACTGAAGCTTTCTTT.

The genes are TRBV7-9 and TRBJ1-2, with D perhaps TRBD1 (6 bases). The CDR3 has 12 amino acids. In germline, CDR1 is SEHNR, CDR2 FQNEAQ (reference sequence). V was trimmed by 2 bases and J by 8 bases, leaving 9 bases between them. CDR3 protein: CASSLSTGGYTF. The CDR3 DNA sequence: TGTGCCAGCAGCTTATCGACAGGCGGCTACACCTTC.

In the case of this clone: Germline and junction disagree at one end, which may indicate a read error. The gene calls are TRBV7-9 and TRBJ2-4, with TRBD1 matching over 12 bases. Germline lookup yields CDR1 SEHNR and CDR2 FQNEAQ (reference sequence). The CDR3 covers 13 residues. This CDR3 reads CASSHGTGGGLDF. In DNA, the CDR3 is TGTGCCAGCAGCCACGGGACAGGGGGCGGACTGGACTTC.

This chain uses TRBV5-6 with TRBJ1-5; 8 bases agree with TRBD1. CDR1 and CDR2 from the germline V gene are SGHDT and YYEEEE. This CDR3 has 19 amino acids. The ends lost 4 bases at V and 3 bases at J; junction bases unmatched: 18. CDR3 DNA: TGTGCCAGCAGCCATACCACCGCGACAGGGGTCAGCGACAATCAGCCCCAGCATTTT. Translated, it gives CASSHTTATGVSDNQPQHF. Using reference TRBV5-6 and TRBJ1-5 for the parts outside the CDR3, the full variable domain is DAGVTQSPTHLIKTRGQQVTLRCSPKSGHDTVSWYQQALGQGPQFIFQYYEEEERQRGNFPDRFSGHQFPNYSSELNVNALLLGDSALYLCASSHTTATGVSDNQPQHFGDGTRLSIL.

This chain's CDR3 is CASSLRGGGTTEAFF. The CDR3 DNA follows: TGTGCCAGCAGCTTAAGGGGAGGGGGAACCACTGAAGCTTTCTTT. The rearrangement uses TRBV7-3 and TRBJ1-1; a possible D gene is TRBD1 (6 bases). Germline values: CDR1 SGHTA, CDR2 FQGTGA. V was trimmed by 1 base and J by 4 bases, leaving 13 bases between them. This CDR3 has 15 amino acids.

The CDR3 here is CASSLLSVGRGQLYGYTF. The DNA for the CDR3 is TGTGCCAGCAGTTTATTGTCCGTAGGCAGGGGACAACTCTATGGCTACACCTTC. The chain carries TRBV27 and TRBJ1-2; D is perhaps TRBD1 (6 bases). The CDR3 runs to 18 residues. Trimming stripped 1 base from V and 4 bases from J, with 22 bases between. The germline V gene encodes CDR1 MNHEY and CDR2 SMNVEV (reference sequence).

Notes on this clone: The same CDR3 can be traced to other DNA sequences in this sample. This chain connects TRBV9 to TRBJ2-1; TRBD1 might be the D (5 bases). The CDR3 is 14 amino acids. V lost 3 bases and J 1 base, leaving 8 bases between the germline ends. CDR1 is SGDLS and CDR2 is YYNGEE in the germline V gene. DNA of the CDR3: TGTGCCAGCAGCGCCAGGGATTCCTACAATGAGCAGTTCTTC. Amino acids: CASSARDSYNEQFF.

The chain combines TRBV5-6 with TRBJ2-3; 9 nucleotides align to TRBD2. The germline CDR1 and CDR2 sequences are SGHDT and YYEEEE. The CDR3 covers 12 residues. The V and J ends lost 0 bases and 11 bases, in that order; junction bases with no gene match: 1. Written as DNA, the CDR3 is TGTGCCAGCAGCTTGGCGCGGGGGGGGCAGTATTTT. This translates into CASSLARGGQYF. Full variable domain (outside the CDR3, taken from reference TRBV5-6 and TRBJ2-3): DAGVTQSPTHLIKTRGQQVTLRCSPKSGHDTVSWYQQALGQGPQFIFQYYEEEERQRGNFPDRFSGHQFPNYSSELNVNALLLGDSALYLCASSLARGGQYFGPGTRLTVL.

The chain uses TRBV7-9 and TRBJ1-6; a possible D gene is TRBD1 (6 bases). The germline V gene encodes CDR1 SEHNR and CDR2 FQNEAQ (reference sequence). The length of the CDR3 is 14 residues. Trimming removed 3 bases at V and 9 bases at J, with 12 bases between. CDR3 amino acids: CASSFTGIGSPLHF. The CDR3 DNA reads TGTGCCAGCAGCTTTACAGGGATTGGTTCACCCCTCCACTTT.

V usage is TRBV10-3 and J usage is TRBJ1-3, with D possibly being TRBD1 (5 bases). This CDR3 has 14 amino acids. Germline assignment: CDR1 ENHRY and CDR2 SYGVKD. Trimming removed 5 bases from V and 2 bases from J, with 10 bases in between. The CDR3: CAISIQGAGNTIYF. The CDR3 DNA reads TGTGCCATCAGTATTCAAGGGGCTGGAAACACCATATATTTT.

This chain connects TRBV3-1 (or the pseudogene TRBV3-2) to TRBJ1-6; D may be TRBD1 (5 bases). V lost 0 bases and J lost 14, with 11 bases in between. Germline values: CDR1 LGHDT, CDR2 YNNKEL (reference sequence). CDR3 length: 13 amino acids. The CDR3 sequence is CASSQDPGLALHF. In DNA form, the CDR3 reads TGTGCCAGCAGCCAAGATCCAGGGTTGGCCCTCCACTTT.

This chain connects TRBV6-5 to TRBJ2-3, with D perhaps matching TRBD2 (5 bases). The CDR3 is 15 amino acids. The germline gives CDR1 MNHEY, CDR2 SVGAGI. V was clipped by 7 bases and J by 3 bases, with 17 bases between them. CDR3 sequence reads: CASTTRRGLTDTQYF. For the CDR3, the DNA is TGTGCCAGCACCACTAGGCGAGGGCTAACAGATACGCAGTATTTT.